These 30 T cell receptor beta chains originate from one sample sequenced in a study of cytomegalovirus exposure and HLA in healthy donors. The assay was immunoSEQ multiplex PCR, and TCRdb's table has in-frame clones only and misses some. Here the sample spans some 160,000 clones, around 89% being singletons. Material: PBMCs. These receptors were collected from a young man in good health and CMV-seronegative.

The chain is built from TRBV28 and TRBJ2-3, with no clear D. V lost 5 bases and J lost 5, with 11 bases in between. The CDR3 has 13 residues. Germline CDR1 reads MDHEN; CDR2 reads SYDVKM. CDR3 in amino acids: CASSTPAQDTQYF. CDR3 in DNA: TGTGCCAGCAGTACCCCCGCGCAAGATACGCAGTATTTT.

The chain is built from TRBV11-3 and TRBJ2-1; the match to TRBD2 covers 7 bases. CDR1 and CDR2 (germline): SGHNT, YENEEA. V shed 5 bases, J shed 12 bases, and the junction held 10 bases outside the gene matches. The CDR3 is 13 residues long. CDR3 DNA: TGTGCCAGCAGCGGCTCGGAGCGGGGTGGGCAGTTCTTC. Translated: CASSGSERGGQFF.

The V gene is TRBV7-9, the J gene TRBJ2-2, with D perhaps TRBD1 (5 bases). The germline CDR1 and CDR2 sequences are SEHNR and FQNEAQ (reference sequence). V gave up 0 bases and J gave up 5 bases, with 13 bases separating them. This CDR3 region has 16 residues. This CDR3 reads CASSLAWGGGTGELFF. DNA of the CDR3: TGTGCCAGCAGCTTAGCGTGGGGCGGCGGTACCGGGGAGCTGTTTTTT.

This sequence joins TRBV2 and TRBJ1-5; 11 nucleotides line up with TRBD1. The V segment lost 2 bases and the J segment 7 bases; nucleotides outside the gene matches: 4. The CDR3 sequence is 15 residues long. Germline CDR1 and CDR2: SNHLY and FYNNEI. The CDR3 DNA follows: TGTGCCAGCAGTGAATGGGACAGGGGGGACCAGCCCCAGCATTTT. Its protein product is CASSEWDRGDQPQHF.

The chain carries TRBV5-4 and TRBJ2-2, with TRBD2 as a possible D gene (6 bases). CDR1 is SGHNT, CDR2 YYREEE, per germline (reference sequence). The CDR3 extends over 16 amino acids. V lost 4 bases and J lost 3, with 16 bases in between. CDR3 loop: CASSPRGDSYTGELFF. The CDR3 DNA sequence: TGTGCCAGCAGCCCCCGAGGGGACTCCTACACCGGGGAGCTGTTTTTT.

The count of this clone is one. The rearrangement uses TRBV11-2 and TRBJ2-7, with 10 positions matching TRBD1. Trimming took 5 bases from V and 1 from J; bases not matched to a gene: 11. CDR1 is SGHAT and CDR2 is FQNNGV in the germline V gene. The CDR3 runs to 17 residues. The CDR3 DNA is TGTGCCAGCAGCACCCGAAGCGCGGACAGGGGGTCCTACGAGCAGTACTTC. Its translation is CASSTRSADRGSYEQYF.

The chain combines TRBV10-2 with TRBJ2-7; TRBD1 matches at 8 bases. CDR3 length: 14 amino acids. Germline lookup yields CDR1 WSHSY and CDR2 SAAADI. V lost 4 bases to trimming and J lost 3 bases; unmatched junction nucleotides: 5. The CDR3 region is CASSAPGGIYEQYV. CDR3 sequence (DNA): TGCGCCAGCAGTGCCCCAGGGGGCATCTACGAGCAGTACGTC.

The chain uses TRBV4-1 and TRBJ2-5, with 7 bases aligning to TRBD2. The CDR3 covers 16 residues. The germline V gene encodes CDR1 MGHRA and CDR2 YSYEKL. Unmatched junction bases numbered 6, after V lost 0 bases and J lost 2 bases. The CDR3 coding sequence is TGCGCCAGCAGCCAAGATATTGCGGGAGAGCAAGAGACCCAGTACTTC. Translation: CASSQDIAGEQETQYF.

The chain is built from TRBV7-9 and TRBJ2-5; 13 bases fit TRBD2. The J segment lost 5 bases and the V segment lost 5 bases, leaving 5 bases of the junction unmatched. CDR1 SEHNR and CDR2 FQNEAQ come from the germline V gene (reference sequence). This CDR3 comprises 15 residues. The DNA for the CDR3 is TGTGCCAGCAGCCGACTAGCGGGAGGAGCGGAGACCCAGTACTTC. Translation gives CASSRLAGGAETQYF.

This clone was picked up many times. The V and J genes are TRBV7-9 and TRBJ1-2, with D unclear. Germline CDR1 reads SEHNR; CDR2 reads FQNEAQ (reference sequence). Trimming took 8 bases from V and 1 from J, leaving 8 bases between them. This CDR3 is built from 12 residues. The CDR3 DNA follows: TGTGCCAGCGAGGGAGATAACTATGGCTACACCTTC. Translating it yields CASEGDNYGYTF. Combining the CDR3 with reference TRBV7-9 and TRBJ1-2 gives the whole variable domain DTGVSQNPRHKITKRGQNVTFRCDPISEHNRLYWYRQTLGQGPEFLTYFQNEAQLEKSRLLSDRFSAERPKGSFSTLEIQRTEQGDSAMYLCASEGDNYGYTFGSGTRLTVV.

The chain joins TRBV27 to TRBJ2-7, with 7 bases matching TRBD2. This CDR3 comprises 16 residues. Losses at the gene ends were 3 bases for V and 0 bases for J; bases not matched to a gene: 8. Looked up from germline, CDR1 is MNHEY and CDR2 is SMNVEV (reference sequence). The CDR3 region has the DNA TGTGCCAGCAGTTTGCGGGGGACCCTCTCCTCCTACGAGCAGTACTTC. Translating gives CASSLRGTLSSYEQYF.

V gene TRBV11-2 combines with J gene TRBJ2-1; TRBD2 agrees at 9 bases. Per the germline V gene, CDR1 is SGHAT and CDR2 is FQNNGV. CDR3 length equals 16 residues. V was clipped by 1 base and J by 9 bases; unmatched bases: 10. In DNA, the CDR3 is TGTGCCAGCAGCTTAGTGGCTAGCGGGACCCGGGGTGAGCAGTTCTTC. Amino acid sequence: CASSLVASGTRGEQFF.

This rearrangement joins TRBV28 to TRBJ1-2; 12 bases are a match to TRBD1. V lost 4 bases and J lost 6; bases outside the gene matches: 6. Germline CDR1 MDHEN, CDR2 SYDVKM. The CDR3 extends over 15 amino acids. The DNA of the CDR3 is TGTGCCAGCAGTTCTTCCGGGACAGGGGGCGATGGCTACACCTTC. Encoded protein: CASSSSGTGGDGYTF.

This clone was seen a few times. V usage is TRBV5-6 and J usage is TRBJ2-7; TRBD2 might be the D (6 bases). The length of the CDR3 is 15 residues. The germline V and J ends were trimmed by 1 base and 0 bases, with 11 bases remaining between them. Germline V gene sequence: CDR1 SGHDT, CDR2 YYEEEE. CDR3 DNA: TGTGCCAGCAGCTTGAAGGCGGGGATCTCCTACGAGCAGTACTTC. Protein sequence: CASSLKAGISYEQYF.

The chain combines TRBV11-2 with TRBJ1-5; possible D gene TRBD1, 5 bases. This CDR3 is 15 amino acids long. The germline V gene encodes CDR1 SGHAT and CDR2 FQNNGV. Trimming stripped 1 base from V and 3 bases from J, with 10 bases between. CDR3 in amino acids: CASSLAAGNNQPQHF. The DNA of the CDR3 is TGTGCCAGCAGCTTAGCGGCAGGGAACAATCAGCCCCAGCATTTT.

This clone was observed a handful of times. The genes are TRBV2 and TRBJ2-7; 7 positions agree with TRBD2. V shed 4 bases and J 5 bases; nucleotides not matched to a gene: 2. The CDR3 spans 12 residues. Germline V gives CDR1 SNHLY, CDR2 FYNNEI. The CDR3 spells CASSVGGDEQYV. The CDR3 region has the DNA TGTGCCAGCAGTGTTGGGGGGGACGAGCAGTACGTC.

J is TRBJ2-2 and V is TRBV5-4, with TRBD2 matching over 8 bases. CDR1 is SGHNT, CDR2 YYREEE, per germline (reference sequence). This CDR3 comprises 14 residues. Losses at the gene ends were 0 bases for V and 7 bases for J; bases not matched to a gene: 2. The CDR3 sequence is CASSLGAGGGELFF. The CDR3 DNA follows: TGTGCCAGCAGCTTGGGGGCGGGAGGCGGGGAGCTGTTTTTT.

This sequence joins TRBV2 and TRBJ2-4, with 8 bases fitting TRBD1. CDR1 and CDR2 from the germline V gene are SNHLY and FYNNEI. V lost 6 bases, J lost 4 bases, and 2 bases stayed unmatched. The CDR3 spans 13 residues. CDR3 protein: CASSGQGKNIQYF. The CDR3 DNA follows: TGTGCCAGCAGCGGACAGGGAAAAAACATTCAGTACTTC.

This clone came up once. The chain combines TRBV25-1 with TRBJ2-1; 12 positions match TRBD2. Germline-derived CDR1 and CDR2 are MGHDK and SYGVNS. The CDR3 totals 16 residues. V lost 7 bases to trimming and J lost 3 bases; unmatched junction nucleotides: 7. CDR3 sequence: CASNGLAGSGYNEQFF. The CDR3 coding sequence is TGTGCCAGCAACGGACTAGCGGGATCGGGCTACAATGAGCAGTTCTTC.

The gene calls are TRBV5-6 and TRBJ2-7; the match to TRBD2 covers 10 bases. J gave up 3 bases and V 2 bases, and 5 bases lay outside the gene matches. This CDR3 is built from 15 residues. Germline lookup yields CDR1 SGHDT and CDR2 YYEEEE. The CDR3 region has the DNA TGTGCCAGCAGCTTAGCGGGAGGGCCTAACTACGAGCAGTACTTC. Translation: CASSLAGGPNYEQYF.

The J gene is TRBJ2-7, the V gene TRBV4-1, with a tentative D call TRBD2 (5 bases). This CDR3 has 17 amino acids. V lost 3 bases and J lost 4, with 22 bases in between. Germline values: CDR1 MGHRA, CDR2 YSYEKL. The CDR3 reads CASSHSHGVKSGYEQYF. The CDR3 DNA is TGCGCCAGCAGCCACAGTCACGGGGTGAAGAGTGGATACGAGCAGTACTTC.

The chain couples TRBV6-5 to TRBJ1-1; D remains ambiguous. Germline values: CDR1 MNHEY, CDR2 SVGAGI. V lost 7 bases and J lost 2, with 14 bases in between. This CDR3 is built from 14 residues. The DNA for the CDR3 is TGTGCCAGCACCCTGAGGAGGGCCAACACTGAAGCTTTCTTT. As protein: CASTLRRANTEAFF.

The genes are TRBV7-2 and TRBJ2-7; TRBD2 aligns across 10 bases. Germline V lookup: CDR1 SGHTA, CDR2 FQGNSA. J was trimmed by 4 bases and V by 1 base; bases with no gene match: 7. The CDR3 covers 16 residues. The CDR3 nucleotides are TGTGCCAGCAGCTTAGAAGCGGGAGGGGGGATATACGAGCAGTACTTC. Translation: CASSLEAGGGIYEQYF.

The J gene is TRBJ2-3, the V gene TRBV14; weak D call: TRBD1 (5 bases). CDR1 SGHDN and CDR2 FVKESK come from the germline V gene. V gave up 5 bases and J gave up 0 bases, with 12 bases separating them. The CDR3 loop spans 15 amino acids. The CDR3 here is CASSDMGHSTDTQYF. The CDR3, as DNA: TGTGCCAGCAGCGATATGGGGCACAGCACAGATACGCAGTATTTT.

V gene TRBV18 combines with J gene TRBJ2-7; 8 nucleotides match TRBD1. Germline lookup yields CDR1 KGHSH and CDR2 LQKENI. The V segment lost 0 bases and the J segment 4 bases; nucleotides outside the gene matches: 5. The CDR3 sequence is 15 residues long. The CDR3 loop reads CASSPPTGGLYEQYF. The CDR3 DNA reads as TGTGCCAGCTCACCACCTACAGGGGGTCTATACGAGCAGTACTTC. Filled out from reference TRBV18 and TRBJ2-7, the complete variable domain reads NAGVMQNPRHLVRRRGQEARLRCSPMKGHSHVYWYRQLPEEGLKFMVYLQKENIIDESGMPKERFSAEFPKEGPSILRIQQVVRGDSAAYFCASSPPTGGLYEQYFGPGTRLTVT.

The chain has TRBV6-6 and TRBJ2-7, with no clear D. The germline V gene has CDR1 MNHNY and CDR2 SVGAGI (reference sequence). Trimming removed 7 bases at V and 4 bases at J, with 14 bases between. CDR3 length equals 13 residues. In DNA form, the CDR3 reads TGTGCCAGCACCCCTCCCCAGCGATACGAGCAGTACTTC. Its translation: CASTPPQRYEQYF.

The chain links TRBV11-3 to TRBJ2-2, with D unclear. Germline CDR1 SGHNT, CDR2 YENEEA. V was shortened by 0 bases and J by 6 bases, with 8 bases between the two germline ends. This CDR3 is built from 14 residues. This CDR3 is CASSLEAEPGELFF. DNA for the CDR3: TGTGCCAGCAGCTTAGAGGCGGAACCCGGGGAGCTGTTTTTT.

The V call is TRBV5-1, the J call TRBJ2-1; 7 bases are a match to TRBD1. The CDR3 runs 15 residues. With 1 base clipped from V and 6 bases from J, the junction kept 7 bases outside the gene matches. Germline V gene sequence: CDR1 SGHRS, CDR2 YFSETQ. The CDR3 sequence is CASSLLGTVVNEQFF. The CDR3 nucleotides read TGCGCCAGCAGCTTGCTAGGGACAGTGGTCAATGAGCAGTTCTTC.

The chain links TRBV6-5 to TRBJ2-3; D might be TRBD2 (6 bases). Germline V CDR1 and CDR2: MNHEY, SVGAGI. This CDR3 is 14 amino acids long. The V end was cut by 4 bases, the J end by 1 base, with 9 bases between. The CDR3 DNA reads as TGTGCCAGCAGTTCACAGCGGGGCACAGATACGCAGTATTTT. This translates into CASSSQRGTDTQYF.

CDR3 in DNA: TGCGCCAGCAGTGAGCTTACGGCCAGGGGGGCCGGCACCGGGGAGCTGTTTTTT. It codes for CASSELTARGAGTGELFF. The chain carries TRBV10-1 and TRBJ2-2, with D possibly TRBD1 on 7 matching bases. Looked up from germline, CDR1 is WNHNN and CDR2 is SYGVQD (reference sequence). The germline V and J ends were trimmed by 2 bases and 4 bases, with 20 bases remaining between them. The CDR3 is made up of 18 amino acids.